The 30 T cell receptor beta chains below all came from one sample that was sequenced in a study of blood T cell repertoires in COVID-19 (TCRdb year 2020). Library prep was done by the immunoSEQ multiplex PCR assay. Drawn from immuneACCESS, this table holds only the in-frame rearrangements with V and J called that TCRdb kept. Clones are partly lost; checked studies trace under half to an unresolved V gene and leave the rest unexplained. Across this sample there are around 480,000 clones, with around 89% seen only once. Roughly 12% of the sample rests with the top ten. Sample: peripheral blood. The receptors were gathered from a woman between 50 and 59 years old with COVID-19, enrolled during active disease.

This clone was found once. V usage is TRBV5-4 and J usage is TRBJ1-1; D uncertain. This CDR3 spans 12 amino acids. Germline CDR1 is SGHNT and CDR2 is YYREEE (reference sequence). The germline V and J ends were trimmed by 3 bases and 3 bases, with 6 bases remaining between them. The CDR3 region is CASSYRDTEAFF. CDR3 bases: TGTGCCAGCAGCTACCGGGACACTGAAGCTTTCTTT.

This chain uses TRBV5-5 with TRBJ1-1; maybe TRBD1 (5 bases). V was shortened by 2 bases and J by 0 bases, with 11 bases between the two germline ends. Germline V lookup: CDR1 SGHKS, CDR2 YYEKEE (reference sequence). The CDR3 consists of 15 residues. CDR3 nucleotides: TGTGCCAGCAGCTTCATAGGGGTTATGAACACTGAAGCTTTCTTT. Residues: CASSFIGVMNTEAFF. Supplemented by reference TRBV5-5 and TRBJ1-1, the full variable domain reads DAGVTQSPTHLIKTRGQQVTLRCSPISGHKSVSWYQQVLGQGPQFIFQYYEKEERGRGNFPDRFSARQFPNYSSELNVNALLLGDSALYLCASSFIGVMNTEAFFGQGTRLTVV.

The J gene is TRBJ2-1, the V gene TRBV19, with D perhaps TRBD2 (6 bases). The germline V and J ends were trimmed by 6 bases and 9 bases, with 18 bases remaining between them. The CDR3 has 14 residues. The V gene's germline CDR1 is LNHDA and CDR2 SQIVND (reference sequence). This CDR3 is CASRRDSPATEQFF. CDR3 bases: TGTGCCAGTAGACGGGACTCCCCCGCCACTGAGCAGTTCTTC. Full variable domain (missing parts from reference TRBV19 and TRBJ2-1): DGGITQSPKYLFRKEGQNVTLSCEQNLNHDAMYWYRQDPGQGLRLIYYSQIVNDFQKGDIAEGYSVSREKKESFPLTVTSAQKNPTAFYLCASRRDSPATEQFFGPGTRLTVL.

The chain uses TRBV4-1 and TRBJ2-7, with 11 bases that match TRBD1. V lost 3 bases and J lost 6; bases outside the gene matches: 4. This CDR3 is 14 amino acids long. Per the germline V gene, CDR1 is MGHRA and CDR2 is YSYEKL. The CDR3 is CASSHGQGAGEQYF. The CDR3 coding sequence is TGCGCCAGCAGCCATGGACAGGGGGCGGGCGAGCAGTACTTC.

The chain links TRBV6-1 to TRBJ1-4; 7 bases agree with TRBD1. CDR1 is MNHNS, CDR2 SASEGT, per germline. V shed 1 base, J shed 4 bases, and the junction held 6 bases outside the gene matches. The CDR3 has 16 residues. CDR3 in amino acids: CASSEGWGQINEKLFF. CDR3 DNA sequence: TGTGCCAGCAGTGAAGGATGGGGACAGATTAATGAAAAACTGTTTTTT.

This clone was seen once. The CDR3 DNA is TGTGCCAGCAGTTACTCGAGAGGACTCTATGGCTACACCTTC. Protein product: CASSYSRGLYGYTF. The gene calls are TRBV6-2 or TRBV6-3 and TRBJ1-2, with D unresolved. There are 14 residues in the CDR3. CDR1 and CDR2 (germline): MNHEY, SVGEGT. V lost 0 bases and J 4 bases, leaving 9 bases between the germline ends.

This chain uses TRBV2 with TRBJ1-2; TRBD1 is a possible D gene (5 bases). Germline CDR1 reads SNHLY; CDR2 reads FYNNEI. This CDR3 comprises 12 residues. Trimming stripped 7 bases from V and 8 bases from J, with 14 bases between. The CDR3 nucleotides read TGTGCCAGCATTGTCCAGGGTGGCGGCTACACCTTC. It codes for CASIVQGGGYTF.

J is TRBJ2-5 and V is TRBV6-5; a weak D match, TRBD1 (6 bases). Germline-derived CDR1 and CDR2 are MNHEY and SVGAGI. Deletions cut 6 bases from V and 7 bases from J, with 12 bases between. The CDR3 totals 12 residues. CDR3 nucleotide sequence: TGTGCCAGCAGAACAGGGCAGGGGACCCAGTACTTC. It codes for CASRTGQGTQYF.

The chain has TRBV30 and TRBJ1-6; D may be TRBD1 (5 bases). Germline V gene data show CDR1 as GTSNPN and CDR2 as SVGIG (reference sequence). Trimming cost V 3 bases and J 7 bases, with 13 bases left between them. This CDR3 has 14 amino acids. As DNA, the CDR3 is TGTGCCTGGAGCAGTCGGCAGGGAAATTCACCCCTCCACTTT. This codes for CAWSSRQGNSPLHF.

The chain uses TRBV2 and TRBJ1-1; possibly TRBD1 for D (5 bases). In germline, CDR1 is SNHLY, CDR2 FYNNEI. The CDR3 sequence is 15 residues long. V was pared by 4 bases and J by 1 base, with 13 bases between. CDR3 bases: TGTGCCAGCAGTGCGGACAACCCCAAGAACACTGAAGCTTTCTTT. Translating it yields CASSADNPKNTEAFF.

This chain connects TRBV7-8 to TRBJ1-1, with TRBD1 matching 9 bases. CDR3 length equals 15 residues. The V segment lost 6 bases and the J segment 5 bases; nucleotides outside the gene matches: 10. Germline CDR1 reads SGHVS; CDR2 reads FQNEAQ. The CDR3 coding sequence is TGTGCCAGCAGATCTCACAGGGGGCAGGGTACTGAAGCTTTCTTT. Translation: CASRSHRGQGTEAFF.

The J gene is TRBJ1-2, the V gene TRBV11-2, with 7 bases aligning to TRBD1. The CDR3 sequence is 16 residues long. Germline CDR1 reads SGHAT; CDR2 reads FQNNGV. The V and J ends lost 1 base and 8 bases, in that order; junction bases with no gene match: 13. The chain's CDR3 is CASSLGWTARGKGYTF. The DNA of the CDR3 is TGTGCCAGCAGCTTAGGTTGGACAGCCAGGGGGAAGGGCTACACCTTC. Drawing the rest from reference TRBV11-2 and TRBJ1-2, the complete variable domain is EAGVAQSPRYKIIEKRQSVAFWCNPISGHATLYWYQQILGQGPKLLIQFQNNGVVDDSQLPKDRFSAERLKGVDSTLKIQPAKLEDSAVYLCASSLGWTARGKGYTFGSGTRLTVV.

J is TRBJ2-5 and V is TRBV6-2 or TRBV6-3, with 8 positions matching TRBD2. The CDR3 extends over 14 amino acids. The V gene end was trimmed by 6 bases and the J gene end by 1 base; junction bases not matched to a gene: 4. Germline assignment: CDR1 MNHEY and CDR2 SVGEGT. CDR3 loop: CASSSTSGQETQYF. For the CDR3, the DNA is TGTGCCAGCAGCTCAACTAGCGGCCAAGAGACCCAGTACTTC.

This clone turned up a few times. The chain uses TRBV19 and TRBJ2-7; 9 nucleotides agree with TRBD1. Germline lookup yields CDR1 LNHDA and CDR2 SQIVND (reference sequence). The CDR3 runs 13 residues. The V and J ends lost 3 bases and 6 bases, in that order; junction bases with no gene match: 3. The CDR3 loop is CASSMDRGGEQYF. CDR3 bases: TGTGCCAGTAGTATGGACAGGGGCGGCGAGCAGTACTTC. The complete variable domain, with remaining parts taken from reference TRBV19 and TRBJ2-7, reads DGGITQSPKYLFRKEGQNVTLSCEQNLNHDAMYWYRQDPGQGLRLIYYSQIVNDFQKGDIAEGYSVSREKKESFPLTVTSAQKNPTAFYLCASSMDRGGEQYFGPGTRLTVT.

The rearrangement links TRBV7-6 to TRBJ2-1; 8 bases map to TRBD2. The junction had 8 bases not matched to a gene; V was cut back by 1 base and J by 6 bases. CDR3 length: 16 amino acids. Germline loops: CDR1 SGHVS, CDR2 FNYEAQ. Written as DNA, the CDR3 is TGTGCCAGCAGCTTAGTACCGGGACTAGTGGCCAATGAGCAGTTCTTC. As protein: CASSLVPGLVANEQFF.

The chain recombines TRBV12-3 or TRBV12-4 with TRBJ1-2; 8 bases are shared with TRBD1. This CDR3 is 12 amino acids long. The ends lost 5 bases at V and 13 bases at J; junction bases unmatched: 9. In DNA form, the CDR3 reads TGTGCCAGCAGTCCGGGACAGGTAGTGTTCACCTTC. Protein product: CASSPGQVVFTF.

The V gene is TRBV10-3, the J gene TRBJ2-1, with 13 positions matching TRBD2. This CDR3 region has 15 residues. The germline gives CDR1 ENHRY, CDR2 SYGVKD. V was clipped by 7 bases and J by 5 bases; unmatched bases: 5. CDR3 DNA: TGTGCCATCAAGAGACTAGCGGGGGGAAACAATGAGCAGTTCTTC. Amino acids: CAIKRLAGGNNEQFF.

This clone was detected only once. The rearrangement links TRBV5-4 to TRBJ1-2, with D uncertain. The germline V and J ends were trimmed by 4 bases and 7 bases, with 20 bases remaining between them. In germline, CDR1 is SGHNT, CDR2 YYREEE (reference sequence). The CDR3 totals 15 residues. The CDR3 protein is CASSIPLIDEGGYTF. The CDR3 DNA reads TGTGCCAGCAGCATCCCCCTAATCGATGAGGGTGGCTACACCTTC.

The chain employs TRBV29-1 and TRBJ1-1; D may be TRBD1 (5 bases). V dropped 7 bases and J dropped 1 base, with 16 bases sitting between them. The germline gives CDR1 SQVTM, CDR2 ANQGSEA. This CDR3 contains 14 residues. The CDR3 nucleotides read TGCAGCGCAACTTACAGGACTACGAACACTGAAGCTTTCTTT. Its translation: CSATYRTTNTEAFF.

The rearrangement uses TRBV28 and TRBJ1-5, with D possibly TRBD1 on 6 matching bases. This CDR3 has 18 residues. Per germline, CDR1 MDHEN and CDR2 SYDVKM. The V end was cut by 1 base, the J end by 0 bases, with 16 bases between. Written as DNA, the CDR3 is TGTGCCAGCAGTTTATCGTTCGCCAGGGGCCCTAGCAATCAGCCCCAGCATTTT. It specifies CASSLSFARGPSNQPQHF.

This chain connects TRBV7-9 to TRBJ2-3; 8 bases map to TRBD1. This CDR3 has 16 amino acids. Germline CDR1 is SEHNR and CDR2 is FQNEAQ (reference sequence). V was clipped by 1 base and J by 5 bases; unmatched bases: 8. CDR3 amino acids: CASSLGGTGALDTQYF. The CDR3 DNA is TGTGCCAGCAGCTTAGGGGGGACAGGTGCGTTAGATACGCAGTATTTT.

V and J are TRBV10-3 and TRBJ1-5; D gene unclear. Trimming removed 10 bases at V and 4 bases at J, with 14 bases between. The CDR3 length is 13 residues. CDR1 is ENHRY and CDR2 is SYGVKD in the germline V gene. The CDR3, as DNA: TGTGCCACCGGGGAAGAAGGGAATCAGCCCCAGCATTTT. It codes for CATGEEGNQPQHF.

The chain uses TRBV9 and TRBJ1-1, with TRBD1 matching 8 bases. This CDR3 comprises 15 residues. Germline assignment: CDR1 SGDLS and CDR2 YYNGEE. V was pared by 0 bases and J by 6 bases, with 7 bases of the junction left unmatched. The CDR3 nucleotides read TGTGCCAGCAGCGTAGGGGCAGGGGGCGGGTCTGAAGCTTTCTTT. Its translation: CASSVGAGGGSEAFF.

In its sample, this clone was seen a few times. The rearrangement uses TRBV1 and TRBJ1-6; no DNA check was done on the table's D call, TRBD1. TRBV1 is noted as a pseudogene. The CDR3 is 17 residues long. CDR3 region: CTSSQGTGRLGNSPLHF. The CDR3 region has the DNA TGCACCAGCAGCCAAGGGACAGGGCGCCTTGGGAATTCACCCCTCCACTTT.

The CDR3 DNA follows: TGTGCCACCAGTGATCCGGGACAGTCTTTCACAGATACGCAGTATTTT. This gives the protein CATSDPGQSFTDTQYF. J is TRBJ2-3 and V is TRBV24-1; 7 bases line up with TRBD1. The germline CDR1 and CDR2 sequences are KGHDR and SFDVKD. After removal of 3 bases from V and 2 bases from J, the junction contained 7 bases not matched to a gene. This CDR3 has 16 amino acids.

Of note for this clone: Different DNA sequences within this sample yield the same CDR3. This rearrangement joins TRBV6-5 to TRBJ2-7; 10 nucleotides align to TRBD1. V gave up 6 bases and J gave up 3 bases; unmatched junction bases: 2. Germline V CDR1 and CDR2: MNHEY, SVGAGI. There are 13 residues in the CDR3. The CDR3 coding sequence is TGTGCCAGCAGCCGGGACAGGGGCTACGAGCAGTACTTC. Its protein product is CASSRDRGYEQYF.

V gene TRBV19 combines with J gene TRBJ1-4; the D is unclear. Trimming stripped 5 bases from V and 4 bases from J, with 14 bases between. The germline CDR1 and CDR2 sequences are LNHDA and SQIVND (reference sequence). The CDR3 is 15 residues long. The CDR3 nucleotides are TGTGCCAGTAGTCAATGGCTAGTGAGTAATGAAAAACTGTTTTTT. Protein: CASSQWLVSNEKLFF.

On this clone itself: The sample holds other DNA sequences that translate to the same CDR3. V gene TRBV7-9 combines with J gene TRBJ1-4; TRBD1 agrees at 7 bases. J lost 8 bases, V lost 1 base, and 1 base had no gene match. This CDR3 comprises 13 residues. Per the germline V gene, CDR1 is SEHNR and CDR2 is FQNEAQ (reference sequence). CDR3 in amino acids: CASSLGQGEKLFF. CDR3 sequence (DNA): TGTGCCAGCAGCTTAGGACAGGGCGAAAAACTGTTTTTT. The variable domain in full, completed from reference TRBV7-9 and TRBJ1-4, reads DTGVSQNPRHKITKRGQNVTFRCDPISEHNRLYWYRQTLGQGPEFLTYFQNEAQLEKSRLLSDRFSAERPKGSFSTLEIQRTEQGDSAMYLCASSLGQGEKLFFGSGTQLSVL.

V usage is TRBV27 and J usage is TRBJ1-2; 8 nucleotides agree with TRBD1. V shed 7 bases and J 8 bases; nucleotides not matched to a gene: 9. The V gene's germline CDR1 is MNHEY and CDR2 SMNVEV (reference sequence). The CDR3 is made up of 13 amino acids. CDR3 sequence: CASTKQGVGGYTF. In DNA form, the CDR3 reads TGTGCCAGCACCAAACAGGGGGTGGGAGGCTACACCTTC.

The V call is TRBV18, the J call TRBJ1-2; possibly TRBD1 for D (5 bases). V dropped 3 bases and J dropped 5 bases, with 13 bases sitting between them. The CDR3 extends over 14 amino acids. CDR1 and CDR2 (germline): KGHSH, LQKENI. The CDR3 here is CASSPGREKYGYTF. CDR3 sequence (DNA): TGTGCCAGCTCACCGGGCAGGGAAAAATATGGCTACACCTTC.